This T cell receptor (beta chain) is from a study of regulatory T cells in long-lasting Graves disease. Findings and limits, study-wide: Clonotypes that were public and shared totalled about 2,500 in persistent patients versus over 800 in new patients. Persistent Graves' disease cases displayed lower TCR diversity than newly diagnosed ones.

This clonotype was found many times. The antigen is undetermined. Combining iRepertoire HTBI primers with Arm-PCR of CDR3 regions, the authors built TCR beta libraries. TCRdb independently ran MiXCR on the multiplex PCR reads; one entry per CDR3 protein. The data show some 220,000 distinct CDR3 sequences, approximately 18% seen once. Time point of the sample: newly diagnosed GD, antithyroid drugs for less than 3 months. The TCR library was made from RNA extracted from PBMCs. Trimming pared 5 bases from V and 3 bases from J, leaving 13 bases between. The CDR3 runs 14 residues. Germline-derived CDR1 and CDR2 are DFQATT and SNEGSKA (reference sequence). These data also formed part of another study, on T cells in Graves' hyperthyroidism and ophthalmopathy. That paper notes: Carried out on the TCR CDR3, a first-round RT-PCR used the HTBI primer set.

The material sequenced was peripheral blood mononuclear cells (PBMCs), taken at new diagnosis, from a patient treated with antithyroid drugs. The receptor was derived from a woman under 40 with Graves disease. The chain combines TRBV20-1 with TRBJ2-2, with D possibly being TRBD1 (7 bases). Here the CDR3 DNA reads TGCAGTGCTGACACAGGGGAGGACACCGGGGAGCTGTTTTTT. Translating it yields CSADTGEDTGELFF.